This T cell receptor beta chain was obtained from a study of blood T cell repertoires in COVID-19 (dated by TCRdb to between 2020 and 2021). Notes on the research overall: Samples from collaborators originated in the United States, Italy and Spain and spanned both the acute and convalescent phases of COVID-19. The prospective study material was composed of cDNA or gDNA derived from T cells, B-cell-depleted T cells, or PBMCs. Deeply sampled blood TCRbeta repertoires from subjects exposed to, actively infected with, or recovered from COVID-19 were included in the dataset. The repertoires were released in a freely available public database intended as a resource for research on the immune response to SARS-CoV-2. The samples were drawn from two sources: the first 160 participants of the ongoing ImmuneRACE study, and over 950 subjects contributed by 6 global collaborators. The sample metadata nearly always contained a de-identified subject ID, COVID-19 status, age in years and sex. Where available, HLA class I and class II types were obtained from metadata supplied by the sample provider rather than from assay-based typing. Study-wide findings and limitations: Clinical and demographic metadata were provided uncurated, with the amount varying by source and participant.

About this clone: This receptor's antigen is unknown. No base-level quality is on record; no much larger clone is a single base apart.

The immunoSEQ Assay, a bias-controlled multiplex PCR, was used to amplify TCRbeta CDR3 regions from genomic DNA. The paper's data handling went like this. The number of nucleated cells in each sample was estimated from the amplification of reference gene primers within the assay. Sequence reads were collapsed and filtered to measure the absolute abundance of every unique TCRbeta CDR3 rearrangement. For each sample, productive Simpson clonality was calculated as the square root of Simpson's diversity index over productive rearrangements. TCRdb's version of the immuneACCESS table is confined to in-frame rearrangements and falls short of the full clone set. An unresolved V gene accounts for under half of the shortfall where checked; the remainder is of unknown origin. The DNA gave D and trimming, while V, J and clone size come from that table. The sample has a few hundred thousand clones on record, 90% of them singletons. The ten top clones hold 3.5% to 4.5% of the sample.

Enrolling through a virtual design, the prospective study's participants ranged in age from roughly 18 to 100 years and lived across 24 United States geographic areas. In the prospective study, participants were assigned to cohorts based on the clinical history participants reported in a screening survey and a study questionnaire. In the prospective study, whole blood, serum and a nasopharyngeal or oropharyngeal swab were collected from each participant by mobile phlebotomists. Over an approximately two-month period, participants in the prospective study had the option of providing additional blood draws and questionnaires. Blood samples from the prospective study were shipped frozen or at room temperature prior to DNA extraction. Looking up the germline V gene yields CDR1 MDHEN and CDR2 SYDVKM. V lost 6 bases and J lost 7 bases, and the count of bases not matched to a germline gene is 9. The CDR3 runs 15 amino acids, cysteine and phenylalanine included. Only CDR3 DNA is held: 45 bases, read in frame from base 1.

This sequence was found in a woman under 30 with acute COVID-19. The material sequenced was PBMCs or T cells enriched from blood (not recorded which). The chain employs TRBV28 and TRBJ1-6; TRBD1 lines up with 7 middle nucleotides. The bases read TGTGCCAGCAGCATAGGGGGCAGGGTGAATTCACCCCTCCACTTT. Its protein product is CASSIGGRVNSPLHF.